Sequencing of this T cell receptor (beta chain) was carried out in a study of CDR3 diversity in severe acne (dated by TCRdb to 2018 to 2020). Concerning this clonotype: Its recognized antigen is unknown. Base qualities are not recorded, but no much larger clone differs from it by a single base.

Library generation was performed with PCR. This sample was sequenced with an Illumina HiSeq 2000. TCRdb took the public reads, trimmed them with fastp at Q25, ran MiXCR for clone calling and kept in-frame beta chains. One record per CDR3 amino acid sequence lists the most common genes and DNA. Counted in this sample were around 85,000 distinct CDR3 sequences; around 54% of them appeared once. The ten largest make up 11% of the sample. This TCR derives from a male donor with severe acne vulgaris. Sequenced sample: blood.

The nucleotides are TGTGCCAGCAGCTTCGTAACAGGCTACGAGCAGTACTTC. Its translation is CASSFVTGYEQYF. This chain joins TRBV7-9 to TRBJ2-7; the D gene is perhaps TRBD1, from 5 matching bases. Between the V and J ends, shortened by 3 bases and 3 bases respectively, the junction contains 9 bases. From its cysteine to its phenylalanine, the CDR3 spans 13 amino acids. The only DNA kept is the CDR3, 39 bases in frame from the first base. In the germline V gene (reference sequence), CDR1 corresponds to SEHNR and CDR2 to FQNEAQ.